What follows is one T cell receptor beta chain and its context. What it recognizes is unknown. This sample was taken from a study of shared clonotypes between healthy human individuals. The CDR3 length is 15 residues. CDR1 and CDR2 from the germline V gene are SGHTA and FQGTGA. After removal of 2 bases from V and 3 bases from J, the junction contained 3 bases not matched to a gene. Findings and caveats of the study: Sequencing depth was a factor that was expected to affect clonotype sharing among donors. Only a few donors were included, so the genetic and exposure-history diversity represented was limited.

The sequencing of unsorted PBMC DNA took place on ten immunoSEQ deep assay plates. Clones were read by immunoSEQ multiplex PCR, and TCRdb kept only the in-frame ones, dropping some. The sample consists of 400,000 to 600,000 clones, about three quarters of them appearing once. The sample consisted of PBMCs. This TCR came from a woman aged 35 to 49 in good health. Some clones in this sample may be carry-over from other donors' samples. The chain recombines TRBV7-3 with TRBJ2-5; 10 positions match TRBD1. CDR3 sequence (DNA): TGTGCCAGCAGCTTATCCGGGACAGGGGAAGAGACCCAGTACTTC. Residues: CASSLSGTGEETQYF.